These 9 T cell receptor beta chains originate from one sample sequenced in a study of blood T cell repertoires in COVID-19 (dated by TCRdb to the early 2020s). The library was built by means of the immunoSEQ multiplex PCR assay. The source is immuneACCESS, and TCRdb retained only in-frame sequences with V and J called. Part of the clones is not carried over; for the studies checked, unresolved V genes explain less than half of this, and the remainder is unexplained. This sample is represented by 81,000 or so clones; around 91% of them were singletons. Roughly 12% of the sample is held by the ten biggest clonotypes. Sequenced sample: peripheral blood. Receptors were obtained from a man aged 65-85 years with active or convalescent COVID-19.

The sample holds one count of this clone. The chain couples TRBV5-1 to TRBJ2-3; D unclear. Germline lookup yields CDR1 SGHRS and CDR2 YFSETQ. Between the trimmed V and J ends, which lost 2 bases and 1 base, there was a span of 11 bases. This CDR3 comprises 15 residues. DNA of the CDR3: TGCGCCAGCAGCTTTTTCTCTCCCCGCACAGATACGCAGTATTTT. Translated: CASSFFSPRTDTQYF.

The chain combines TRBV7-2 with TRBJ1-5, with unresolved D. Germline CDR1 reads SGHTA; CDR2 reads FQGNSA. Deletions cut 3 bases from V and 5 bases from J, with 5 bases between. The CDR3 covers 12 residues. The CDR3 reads CASSFADQPQHF. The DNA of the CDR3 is TGTGCCAGCAGCTTCGCAGATCAGCCCCAGCATTTT.

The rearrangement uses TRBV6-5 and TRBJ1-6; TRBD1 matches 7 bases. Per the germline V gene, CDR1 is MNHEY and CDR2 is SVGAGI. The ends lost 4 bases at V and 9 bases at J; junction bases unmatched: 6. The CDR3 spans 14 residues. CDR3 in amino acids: CASSLGTARSPLHF. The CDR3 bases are TGTGCCAGCAGTTTGGGGACAGCCCGTTCACCCCTCCACTTT.

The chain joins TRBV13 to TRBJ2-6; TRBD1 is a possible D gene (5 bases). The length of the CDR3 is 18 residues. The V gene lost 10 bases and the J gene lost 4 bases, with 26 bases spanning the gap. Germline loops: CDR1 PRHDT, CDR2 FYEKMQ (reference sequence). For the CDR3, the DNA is TGTGCCACCACAACCCTGACAGTCGAGGAATCCGGGGCCAACGTCCTGACTTTC. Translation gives CATTTLTVEESGANVLTF.

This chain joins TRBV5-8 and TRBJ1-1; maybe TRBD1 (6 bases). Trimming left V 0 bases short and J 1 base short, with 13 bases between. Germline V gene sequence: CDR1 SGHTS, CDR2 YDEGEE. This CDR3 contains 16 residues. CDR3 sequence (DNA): TGTGCCAGCAGCTTGGGTGCCAGGGGTTGGAACACTGAAGCTTTCTTT. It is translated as CASSLGARGWNTEAFF. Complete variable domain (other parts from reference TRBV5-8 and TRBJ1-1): EAGVTQSPTHLIKTRGQQATLRCSPISGHTSVYWYQQALGLGLQFLLWYDEGEERNRGNFPPRFSGRQFPNYSSELNVNALELEDSALYLCASSLGARGWNTEAFFGQGTRLTVV.

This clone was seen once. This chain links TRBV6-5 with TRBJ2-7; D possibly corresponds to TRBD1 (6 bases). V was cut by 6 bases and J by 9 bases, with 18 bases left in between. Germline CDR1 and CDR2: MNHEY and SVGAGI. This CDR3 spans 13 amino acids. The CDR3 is CASSPGHSIGQYF. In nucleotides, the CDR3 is TGTGCCAGCAGCCCGGGACACTCGATCGGGCAGTACTTC.

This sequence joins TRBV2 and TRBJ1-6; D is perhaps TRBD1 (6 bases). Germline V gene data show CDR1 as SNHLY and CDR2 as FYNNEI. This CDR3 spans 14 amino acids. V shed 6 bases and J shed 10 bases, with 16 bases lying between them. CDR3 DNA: TGTGCCAGCAGATTTGATCCAGGGGTATCACCCCTCCACTTT. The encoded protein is CASRFDPGVSPLHF. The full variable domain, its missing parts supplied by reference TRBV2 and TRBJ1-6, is EPEVTQTPSHQVTQMGQEVILRCVPISNHLYFYWYRQILGQKVEFLVSFYNNEISEKSEIFDDQFSVERPDGSNFTLKIRSTKLEDSAMYFCASRFDPGVSPLHFGNGTRLTVT.

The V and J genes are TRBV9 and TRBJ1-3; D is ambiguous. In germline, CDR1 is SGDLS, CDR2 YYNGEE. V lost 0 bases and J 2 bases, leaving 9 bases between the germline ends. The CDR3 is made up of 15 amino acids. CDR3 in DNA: TGTGCCAGCAGCGTAGGAGGAGGGACTGGAAACACCATATATTTT. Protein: CASSVGGGTGNTIYF.

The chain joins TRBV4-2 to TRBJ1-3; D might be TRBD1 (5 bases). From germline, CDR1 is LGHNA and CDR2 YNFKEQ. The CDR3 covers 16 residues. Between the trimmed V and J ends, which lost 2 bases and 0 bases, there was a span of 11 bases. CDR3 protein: CASSQTRAVSGNTIYF. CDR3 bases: TGTGCCAGCAGCCAAACCAGGGCCGTCTCTGGAAACACCATATATTTT.